One TCR beta chain is described in this entry. This clone was detected a few times. Its specific antigen is unknown. Base quality data are lacking; no much larger clone is found one base away. The data were obtained in a study of beta chain features in type 1 diabetes (dated by TCRdb to 2016 to 2018). Context from the whole study: Mean age, gender distribution, total cell number and subset yield were not different between patients and healthy donors. Across all samples, around 100 million sorted cells were examined, and cell number per subset correlated strongly with RNA yield. In the study, recently diagnosed type 1 diabetes patients and matched healthy donors were compared on the TCRB repertoires of their sorted circulating CD4+ T cell subsets. Naive and central memory subsets were obtained from all 30 or so donors, but regulatory and stem cell-like memory subsets were isolated from only 8 patients and 8 healthy donors. Overall study results and their limits: At VDJ recombination sites, type 1 diabetes patients had fewer insertions and more deleted nucleotides, which implies abnormalities in thymic rearrangement. Shorter templates might have been favored by PCR, but patient and control samples were amplified and corrected together, so both groups would have been affected equally by any skew. Sequencing cDNA rather than genomic DNA could over-represent highly expressing activated cells, although activation and CD3 levels did not differ between groups. Type 1 diabetes patients showed a moderate but significant shortening of TCRB CDR3 length in all four CD4+ subsets. Naive, central memory and regulatory TCRB repertoires appeared to be more similar among patients than among healthy donors. Because small numbers of individuals were included in the HLA sub-analyses, any influence of HLA type on TCRB rearrangement was left unresolved.

Via the germline V gene, CDR1 is SQVTM and CDR2 ANQGSEA. Taken from cysteine to phenylalanine, the CDR3 has 12 residues. Solely the CDR3 DNA is kept, with 36 bases framed from the first base. Each donor gave one peripheral blood draw, around 100 mL on average, collected into heparinised tubes. A BD FACSAria II was used to sort naive, central memory, regulatory and stem cell-like memory CD4+ T cells with a panel that included CD45RO, CCR7, CD25, CD127, CD95 and CD27. Every sorted population had a purity above 95%. PBMCs were isolated right away by Lymphoprep density gradient centrifugation and were stained directly, without culture. To minimize batch effects, samples were stained and sorted in pairs, one healthy donor with one patient per experiment. The High Capacity cDNA Reverse Transcription Kit was used to reverse transcribe all of the isolated RNA, meaning that expressed TCRB transcripts were what got sequenced. Deep immunoSEQ sequencing was performed on naive, central memory and regulatory T cell samples, with an average of roughly 3.6 million total reads per sample. After sorted cells were lysed in RLT buffer, RNA was extracted with DNase-treated RNeasy Micro or Mini kits, with the choice depending on cell number. Each cell subset was processed on its own to prevent cross-contamination, while patient and healthy donor samples were processed together. Using the immunoSEQ multiplex PCR, TCRB sequences were amplified from cDNA into 87-bp fragments spanning the CDR3 region. Amplicons were sequenced on the Illumina HiSeq platform. Under the source paper's analysis protocol: PCR bias was computationally corrected using synthetic template baselines, reads within Hamming distance 2 were collapsed, and singletons that could not be merged were discarded. Reads were aligned against IMGT so that V, D and J genes, CDR3 length and insertions or deletions at six rearrangement sites could be assigned. Clonotype counts were normalized to sorted cell number within each subset before computing true diversity and Gini coefficients with the tcR R package. Repertoire sharing was quantified using the overlap coefficient calculated on TCRB nucleotide sequences. Sourced from immuneACCESS, this table was stored by TCRdb with only in-frame sequences that have V and J called. A share of the clones is absent; for the studies checked, an unresolved V gene accounts for under half, and the remainder has no known explanation. V, J and clone size reflect that table, while D and trimming were determined from the DNA. The sample records about 190,000 clones, roughly 8% of which are singletons. The ten largest make up 0.5% of the sample.

The sequenced sample was central memory CD4+ T cells from blood. The TCR was taken from a man between 18 and 29 years old with type 1 diabetes. The chain is assembled from TRBV29-1 and TRBJ2-5, with 9 bases in between that match TRBD1. The J call may be incorrect, as the DNA end agrees better with TRBJ2-7. The CDR3 has the sequence CSGGQGTYEQYF. DNA sequence: TGCAGCGGTGGACAGGGGACCTACGAGCAGTACTTC.